This is a list of T cell receptor beta chains from one sample in a study of blood T cell repertoires in COVID-19. This table comes from immunoSEQ multiplex PCR, and its TCRdb copy is limited to in-frame clones, with some not included. Among some 100,000 clones listed, under 80% were seen once. The sequenced sample consisted of peripheral blood. The receptor set was obtained from a man aged 50-60 years with acute or convalescent COVID-19. The CDR3 runs from the conserved cysteine through the conserved F or W. Fields, in order: D gene, clone size, V gene, J gene, CDR3 protein, CDR3 DNA. The D gene is left open where the match is weak. Not all rows give a size; the values are once, few, many and, for expanded clones, a class.

d_call: TRBD1; clone_size: -; v_call: TRBV9; j_call: TRBJ2-5; cdr3_aa: CASSGGQRPEETQYF; cdr3_nt: TGTGCCAGCAGCGGGGGACAGCGGCCAGAAGAGACCCAGTACTTC
d_call: -; clone_size: -; v_call: TRBV11-2; j_call: TRBJ1-2; cdr3_aa: CASSFESDYGYTF; cdr3_nt: TGTGCCAGCAGCTTCGAGTCTGACTATGGCTACACCTTC
d_call: -; clone_size: once; v_call: TRBV7-2; j_call: TRBJ1-6; cdr3_aa: CASSASGSSYNSPLHF; cdr3_nt: TGTGCCAGCAGCGCCAGCGGAAGCTCCTATAATTCACCCCTCCACTTT
d_call: -; clone_size: -; v_call: TRBV5-1; j_call: TRBJ2-7; cdr3_aa: CASSLGGTDVGYEQYF; cdr3_nt: TGCGCCAGCAGCTTGGGCGGGACAGACGTCGGGTACGAGCAGTACTTC
d_call: -; clone_size: -; v_call: TRBV6-6; j_call: TRBJ1-1; cdr3_aa: CASSHRGAGTEAFF; cdr3_nt: TGTGCCAGCAGCCACCGGGGGGCTGGAACTGAAGCTTTCTTT
d_call: TRBD2; clone_size: -; v_call: TRBV4-1; j_call: TRBJ2-2; cdr3_aa: CASSQEAGGLGGELFF; cdr3_nt: TGCGCCAGCAGCCAAGAGGCGGGAGGGCTCGGCGGGGAGCTGTTTTTT
d_call: TRBD1; clone_size: -; v_call: TRBV5-3; j_call: TRBJ1-6; cdr3_aa: CARSLRPQGVQNNSPLHF; cdr3_nt: TGTGCCAGAAGCTTGCGCCCACAGGGGGTTCAGAATAATTCACCCCTCCACTTT
d_call: -; clone_size: -; v_call: TRBV11-2; j_call: TRBJ2-1; cdr3_aa: CASSLDLLEDEQFF; cdr3_nt: TGTGCCAGCAGCTTAGATCTGCTAGAGGATGAGCAGTTCTTC
d_call: -; clone_size: -; v_call: TRBV19; j_call: TRBJ1-2; cdr3_aa: CASSMRAHGYTF; cdr3_nt: TGTGCCAGTAGTATGCGGGCTCATGGCTACACCTTC
d_call: TRBD1; clone_size: -; v_call: TRBV19; j_call: TRBJ1-5; cdr3_aa: CASRPQGQGNQPQHF; cdr3_nt: TGTGCCAGTAGGCCACAGGGACAGGGCAATCAGCCCCAGCATTTT
d_call: TRBD2; clone_size: -; v_call: TRBV12-5; j_call: TRBJ2-5; cdr3_aa: CASGSGLAGGGETQYF; cdr3_nt: TGTGCTAGTGGCTCCGGACTAGCGGGCGGGGGGGAGACCCAGTACTTC
d_call: -; clone_size: -; v_call: TRBV21-1; j_call: TRBJ2-3; cdr3_aa: CASSKEGLAGGGTDTQYF; cdr3_nt: TGTGCCAGCAGCAAAGAAGGACTAGCGGGAGGTGGGACAGATACGCAGTATTTT
d_call: -; clone_size: -; v_call: TRBV28; j_call: TRBJ1-1; cdr3_aa: CASRSGDTEAFF; cdr3_nt: TGTGCCAGCAGGTCAGGGGACACTGAAGCTTTCTTT
d_call: TRBD1; clone_size: few; v_call: TRBV27; j_call: TRBJ2-5; cdr3_aa: CANRTGRETQYF; cdr3_nt: TGTGCCAATCGGACAGGGCGAGAGACCCAGTACTTC
d_call: -; clone_size: -; v_call: TRBV14; j_call: TRBJ2-7; cdr3_aa: CASSPTYSYEQYF; cdr3_nt: TGTGCCAGCAGCCCTACGTATAGCTACGAGCAGTACTTC
d_call: TRBD1; clone_size: -; v_call: TRBV7-8; j_call: TRBJ2-7; cdr3_aa: CASSQRDSLLKQYF; cdr3_nt: TGTGCCAGCAGCCAACGGGACAGTCTGTTAAAGCAGTACTTC
d_call: -; clone_size: -; v_call: TRBV24-1; j_call: TRBJ2-3; cdr3_aa: CATSGGGPRTSTDTQYF; cdr3_nt: TGTGCCACCAGTGGAGGAGGACCGCGGACTAGCACAGATACGCAGTATTTT
d_call: TRBD1; clone_size: -; v_call: TRBV19; j_call: TRBJ2-7; cdr3_aa: CASTKNGDRTYEQYF; cdr3_nt: TGTGCCAGTACCAAAAACGGGGACAGAACCTACGAGCAGTACTTC
d_call: -; clone_size: -; v_call: TRBV18; j_call: TRBJ2-1; cdr3_aa: CASSPRDSRTEQFF; cdr3_nt: TGTGCCAGCTCACCACGAGACTCCCGAACCGAGCAGTTCTTC
d_call: -; clone_size: -; v_call: TRBV6-4; j_call: TRBJ2-2; cdr3_aa: CASRPGEDTGELFF; cdr3_nt: TGTGCCAGCAGACCCGGGGAAGACACCGGGGAGCTGTTTTTT
d_call: TRBD1; clone_size: -; v_call: TRBV12-3/TRBV12-4; j_call: TRBJ1-3; cdr3_aa: CASSFGDRVYF; cdr3_nt: TGTGCCAGCAGTTTTGGTGACAGGGTCTATTTT
d_call: -; clone_size: few; v_call: TRBV27; j_call: TRBJ2-2; cdr3_aa: CASSFTGGELFF; cdr3_nt: TGTGCCAGCAGTTTTACGGGCGGGGAGCTGTTTTTT
d_call: -; clone_size: once; v_call: TRBV5-1; j_call: TRBJ1-4; cdr3_aa: CASSLEGRVTNEKLFF; cdr3_nt: TGCGCCAGCAGCTTGGAGGGCAGGGTAACTAATGAAAAACTGTTTTTT
d_call: -; clone_size: -; v_call: TRBV30; j_call: TRBJ1-5; cdr3_aa: CAWSGERQPQHF; cdr3_nt: TGTGCCTGGAGCGGGGAGCGTCAGCCCCAGCATTTT
d_call: TRBD1; clone_size: few; v_call: TRBV19; j_call: TRBJ2-5; cdr3_aa: CASSSRQGDQETQYF; cdr3_nt: TGTGCCAGTAGTTCGCGACAGGGTGACCAAGAGACCCAGTACTTC
d_call: TRBD1; clone_size: -; v_call: TRBV6-6; j_call: TRBJ2-3; cdr3_aa: CASSSQGPQGTDTQYF; cdr3_nt: TGTGCCAGCAGCTCACAGGGGCCGCAAGGTACAGATACGCAGTATTTT
d_call: TRBD1; clone_size: -; v_call: TRBV6-4; j_call: TRBJ2-3; cdr3_aa: CASSRDRSTDTQYF; cdr3_nt: TGTGCCAGCAGCCGGGACAGAAGCACAGATACGCAGTATTTT
d_call: -; clone_size: -; v_call: TRBV28; j_call: TRBJ1-6; cdr3_aa: CASSLLGEPLHF; cdr3_nt: TGTGCCAGCAGCCTTCTAGGGGAACCCCTCCACTTT
d_call: -; clone_size: -; v_call: TRBV9; j_call: TRBJ2-2; cdr3_aa: CASSVDRERVTGELFF; cdr3_nt: TGTGCCAGCAGCGTAGACCGGGAGCGGGTCACCGGGGAGCTGTTTTTT
d_call: -; clone_size: few; v_call: TRBV29-1; j_call: TRBJ1-4; cdr3_aa: CSSRTDNEKLFF; cdr3_nt: TGCAGCTCTCGGACAGATAATGAAAAACTGTTTTTT
d_call: TRBD2; clone_size: once; v_call: TRBV10-1; j_call: TRBJ2-5; cdr3_aa: CASSSGLAGGKETQYF; cdr3_nt: TGCGCCAGCAGCTCCGGACTAGCGGGAGGGAAAGAGACCCAGTACTTC
d_call: TRBD1; clone_size: -; v_call: TRBV30; j_call: TRBJ1-5; cdr3_aa: CAWSVQGAHQPQHF; cdr3_nt: TGTGCCTGGAGTGTACAGGGGGCGCATCAGCCCCAGCATTTT
d_call: TRBD1; clone_size: -; v_call: TRBV7-8; j_call: TRBJ2-7; cdr3_aa: CASSFIATGVGYEQYF; cdr3_nt: TGTGCCAGCAGCTTCATAGCCACAGGGGTGGGGTACGAGCAGTACTTC
d_call: TRBD2; clone_size: -; v_call: TRBV19; j_call: TRBJ2-1; cdr3_aa: CASSIGTSGRNEQFF; cdr3_nt: TGTGCCAGTAGTATCGGGACTAGCGGGAGAAATGAGCAGTTCTTC
d_call: -; clone_size: once; v_call: TRBV3-1/TRBV3-2; j_call: TRBJ2-3; cdr3_aa: CASSQDPGLDTQYF; cdr3_nt: TGTGCCAGCAGCCAAGACCCAGGGCTGGATACGCAGTATTTT
d_call: -; clone_size: once; v_call: TRBV28; j_call: TRBJ1-4; cdr3_aa: CASTRSGATNEKLFF; cdr3_nt: TGTGCCAGCACCCGGTCAGGTGCAACTAATGAAAAACTGTTTTTT
d_call: TRBD1; clone_size: -; v_call: TRBV10-3; j_call: TRBJ1-1; cdr3_aa: CAISRQGVNTEAFF; cdr3_nt: TGTGCCATCAGTCGGCAGGGGGTTAACACTGAAGCTTTCTTT
d_call: -; clone_size: few; v_call: TRBV6-5; j_call: TRBJ1-5; cdr3_aa: CASSRDSHQPQHF; cdr3_nt: TGTGCCAGCAGCCGGGACTCACATCAGCCCCAGCATTTT
d_call: -; clone_size: -; v_call: TRBV4-1; j_call: TRBJ1-1; cdr3_aa: CASSQGGHTEAFF; cdr3_nt: TGCGCCAGCAGCCAAGGAGGCCACACTGAAGCTTTCTTT
d_call: TRBD2; clone_size: -; v_call: TRBV19; j_call: TRBJ2-1; cdr3_aa: CASSIWGEGYNEQFF; cdr3_nt: TGTGCCAGTAGTATCTGGGGGGAGGGGTACAATGAGCAGTTCTTC
d_call: TRBD1; clone_size: -; v_call: TRBV5-1; j_call: TRBJ1-1; cdr3_aa: CASSPGTGGTEAFF; cdr3_nt: TGCGCCAGCAGCCCCGGGACAGGGGGAACTGAAGCTTTCTTT
d_call: -; clone_size: -; v_call: TRBV2; j_call: TRBJ1-1; cdr3_aa: CASWGGLNTEAFF; cdr3_nt: TGTGCCAGCTGGGGGGGATTGAACACTGAAGCTTTCTTT
d_call: -; clone_size: -; v_call: TRBV7-6; j_call: TRBJ2-1; cdr3_aa: CASSSRSVWENNEQFF; cdr3_nt: TGTGCCAGCAGCTCCCGTAGCGTCTGGGAAAACAATGAGCAGTTCTTC
d_call: TRBD1; clone_size: once; v_call: TRBV18; j_call: TRBJ1-5; cdr3_aa: CASSPGTGAGQPQHF; cdr3_nt: TGTGCCAGCTCACCCGGGACAGGGGCGGGTCAGCCCCAGCATTTT
d_call: -; clone_size: -; v_call: TRBV28; j_call: TRBJ1-5; cdr3_aa: CASSFRGPQPQHF; cdr3_nt: TGTGCCAGCAGTTTCAGGGGACCTCAGCCCCAGCATTTT
d_call: -; clone_size: -; v_call: TRBV4-1; j_call: TRBJ2-1; cdr3_aa: CASSQGHDGYNEQFF; cdr3_nt: TGCGCCAGCAGCCAAGGGCATGACGGGTACAATGAGCAGTTCTTC